This TCR beta chain emerged from a study of blood T cell repertoires in COVID-19. As for the study in general: Collection of acute and convalescent COVID-19 samples took place in the United States, Italy and Spain. T cells, B-cell-depleted T cells, or PBMCs provided the cDNA or gDNA that served as material.

In the original analysis: Amplification with reference gene primers provided the estimates of nucleated cell counts. TCRdb keeps only in-frame clones here, not all; method: immunoSEQ multiplex PCR. V and J calls and clone size are copied from that table; D and trimming were computed from the DNA. The table has about 98,000 clones, roughly 86% seen once. From germline, CDR1 is SQVTM and CDR2 ANQGSEA. The V gene lost 5 bases and the J gene lost 4 bases, with 20 bases spanning the gap. This CDR3 is built from 15 residues. The receptor comes from a middle-aged man with active or convalescent COVID-19. The source material was peripheral blood. This chain joins TRBV29-1 and TRBJ1-2, with D possibly TRBD1 on 5 matching bases. CDR3: CSVSGTGGGIYGYTF. The CDR3, as DNA: TGCAGCGTTTCCGGAACGGGTGGGGGGATCTATGGCTACACCTTC.